Here is one T cell receptor (beta chain) with its context. Its antigen is not identified. Germline CDR1 is SNHLY and CDR2 is FYNNEI. This CDR3 is built from 13 residues. With 7 bases removed from V and 5 bases from J, the gap between germline ends came to 14 bases. Sequencing used immunoSEQ multiplex PCR; TCRdb keeps in-frame clones, though not all of them. The sample carries fewer than 100,000 clones, roughly 92% recorded once. Exposure to brentuximab vedotin varied, and each patient had relapsed following autologous stem cell transplantation. This entry comes from a study of PD-1 blockade in classical Hodgkin lymphoma. The overall study: Patients were treated with nivolumab at 3 mg/kg, and this was given intravenously every 2 weeks. The study, taken as a whole, reports: CD4+ but not CD8+ TCR diversity rose significantly by C4D1.

The rearrangement joins TRBV2 to TRBJ2-5; D perhaps matches TRBD1 (5 bases). This receptor was obtained from a human donor with classical Hodgkin lymphoma. The sample in question was peripheral blood mononuclear cells (PBMCs), obtained at baseline. The CDR3 DNA reads TGTGCCAGCACCCGACAGACGTCGGAGACCCAGTACTTC. Protein: CASTRQTSETQYF.